This TCR beta chain appears in the sequencing data of a study of shared clonotypes between healthy human individuals. Method: immunoSEQ multiplex PCR; TCRdb's copy keeps in-frame clones and lacks some. The sample shows about 510,000 clones, less than 96% of them seen only once. Worth noting for this clone: Its matching antigen is unknown.

CDR1 is LNHDA, CDR2 SQIVND, per germline (reference sequence). The CDR3 consists of 11 residues. V lost 7 bases to trimming and J lost 7 bases, with 7 bases between them. Study-wide findings and caveats: Estimated richness was generally greater in naive than memory subsets.

Division of CD4+ cells produced a CD45RA+ naive subset and a CD45RA-negative memory subset. The receptor's source is a woman between 25 and 40 years old in good health. The V gene is TRBV19, the J gene TRBJ2-2; D uncertain. Material for sequencing was naive CD4+ T cells sorted from blood. Subset meaning: CD45RA+ positively selected. In DNA form, the CDR3 reads TGTGCCAGTAAGCGAGTCGGGGAGCTGTTTTTT. This codes for CASKRVGELFF. The variable domain in full, with the rest retrieved from reference TRBV19 and TRBJ2-2, is DGGITQSPKYLFRKEGQNVTLSCEQNLNHDAMYWYRQDPGQGLRLIYYSQIVNDFQKGDIAEGYSVSREKKESFPLTVTSAQKNPTAFYLCASKRVGELFFGEGSRLTVL.